These 21 T cell receptor beta chains were all obtained from the same sample, sequenced in a study of T-cell reconstitution after alpha-beta-depleted transplantation in children. Unique molecular identifiers were used to barcode this TCRbeta library. A single record per CDR3 protein comes from TCRdb applying MiXCR to the PCR reads. The table shows 95,000 to 120,000 distinct CDR3 sequences, with roughly 6.1% occurring only once. This material consisted of PBMCs, mostly from graft donor cells, taken 360 days after TCRalphabeta/CD19-depleted stem cell transplant. These receptors were taken from a male patient between 2 and 9 years old who had a stem cell transplant for acute lymphoblastic leukemia, so the T cells may come from the graft donor.

This clonotype has ten or more counts. The V gene is TRBV5-5, the J gene TRBJ1-5; D is unresolved. Trimming removed 0 bases from V and 0 bases from J, with 10 bases in between. The CDR3 runs 16 residues. Per the germline V gene, CDR1 is SGHKS and CDR2 is YYEKEE (reference sequence). CDR3 protein: CASSLVEGYSNQPQHF. DNA of the CDR3: TGTGCCAGCAGCTTGGTAGAGGGTTATAGCAATCAGCCCCAGCATTTT.

This clonotype has a count of ten or more. The chain links TRBV5-6 to TRBJ2-2, with D uncertain. This CDR3 is built from 14 residues. The V end was cut by 0 bases, the J end by 7 bases, with 10 bases between. Germline CDR1 reads SGHDT; CDR2 reads YYEEEE. CDR3 bases: TGTGCCAGCAGCTTGGGGTGGAGACGCGGGGAGCTGTTTTTT. It codes for CASSLGWRRGELFF.

This clonotype appeared many times. The chain recombines TRBV15 with TRBJ2-1; TRBD2 might be the D (5 bases). The CDR3 runs 14 residues. Germline V CDR1 and CDR2: LNHNV, YYDKDF (reference sequence). Trimming removed 0 bases from V and 6 bases from J, with 9 bases in between. The CDR3 here is CATSRDREGNEQFF. The CDR3 nucleotides read TGTGCCACCAGCAGAGATCGAGAGGGCAATGAGCAGTTCTTC.

This clonotype was seen a handful of times. The chain is built from TRBV7-8 and TRBJ2-2; TRBD2 aligns across 7 bases. The CDR3 is 15 amino acids. The J segment lost 5 bases and the V segment lost 4 bases, leaving 7 bases of the junction unmatched. CDR1 SGHVS and CDR2 FQNEAQ come from the germline V gene. The CDR3 reads CASSSKRGGTGELFF. DNA of the CDR3: TGTGCCAGCAGCTCAAAGCGGGGTGGTACCGGGGAGCTGTTTTTT.

This clonotype was seen repeatedly, ten times or more. The chain recombines TRBV4-3 with TRBJ1-4; no clear D. The CDR3 has 16 amino acids. V dropped 4 bases and J dropped 6 bases, with 18 bases sitting between them. CDR1 and CDR2 from the germline V gene are LGHNA and YSLEER. The CDR3 coding sequence is TGCGCCAGCAGCCCGTTCTCGGGTCCCGGCGATGAAAAACTGTTTTTT. It is translated as CASSPFSGPGDEKLFF.

In its sample, this clonotype was seen many times. The genes are TRBV6-5 and TRBJ2-2, with 9 bases identical to TRBD2. The V and J ends lost 1 base and 5 bases, in that order; junction bases with no gene match: 5. Germline V lookup: CDR1 MNHEY, CDR2 SVGAGI. The CDR3 loop spans 16 amino acids. The CDR3 DNA is TGTGCCAGCAGTTACTTACTAGCGGGTTCGACCGGGGAGCTGTTTTTT. It translates to CASSYLLAGSTGELFF.

This clonotype was recorded many times. The gene calls are TRBV7-9 and TRBJ1-4; TRBD1 matches at 7 bases. Germline CDR1 and CDR2: SEHNR and FQNEAQ (reference sequence). V dropped 5 bases and J dropped 8; count of bases not matched to a gene: 8. The CDR3 covers 14 residues. CDR3 region: CASSLTGRKEKLFF. CDR3 bases: TGTGCCAGCAGCCTGACAGGGCGTAAGGAAAAACTGTTTTTT. The complete variable domain, with remaining parts taken from reference TRBV7-9 and TRBJ1-4, reads DTGVSQNPRHKITKRGQNVTFRCDPISEHNRLYWYRQTLGQGPEFLTYFQNEAQLEKSRLLSDRFSAERPKGSFSTLEIQRTEQGDSAMYLCASSLTGRKEKLFFGSGTQLSVL.

In its sample, this clonotype was seen many times. The genes are TRBV4-1 and TRBJ2-3; the D is unclear. V was shortened by 1 base and J by 3 bases, with 11 bases between the two germline ends. Per germline, CDR1 MGHRA and CDR2 YSYEKL. The CDR3 has 15 residues. The DNA of the CDR3 is TGCGCCAGCAGCCAAGTTGATCGTGGGACAGATACGCAGTATTTT. This gives the protein CASSQVDRGTDTQYF.

This clonotype was picked up many times. The chain links TRBV4-3 to TRBJ2-3; D is perhaps TRBD2 (5 bases). Germline V gene sequence: CDR1 LGHNA, CDR2 YSLEER. V was pared by 0 bases and J by 0 bases, with 7 bases between. The CDR3 covers 15 residues. CDR3 sequence (DNA): TGCGCCAGCAGCCAAGAAGTAGCGAGCACAGATACGCAGTATTTT. It translates to CASSQEVASTDTQYF.

At least ten counts were recorded for this clonotype. V gene TRBV24-1 combines with J gene TRBJ2-3; D call uncertain. Trimming shortened V by 2 bases and J by 2 bases, and 4 bases separated the two germline ends. The CDR3 is made up of 13 amino acids. Germline V lookup: CDR1 KGHDR, CDR2 SFDVKD. CDR3 region: CATSDYPTDTQYF. The CDR3 bases are TGTGCCACCAGTGATTACCCCACAGATACGCAGTATTTT.

The sample holds many counts of this clonotype. The V and J genes are TRBV11-2 and TRBJ2-3; no firm D call. V lost 5 bases to trimming and J lost 1 base, with 7 bases between them. CDR3 length equals 13 residues. Germline V CDR1 and CDR2: SGHAT, FQNNGV. The CDR3 here is CASSLLGTDTQYF. The DNA for the CDR3 is TGTGCCAGCAGCCTCCTGGGCACAGATACGCAGTATTTT.

This clonotype was detected only a few times. The rearrangement links TRBV11-1 to TRBJ2-7; 8 bases map to TRBD1. The V and J ends lost 2 bases and 2 bases, in that order; junction bases with no gene match: 5. The CDR3 extends over 15 amino acids. CDR1 and CDR2 from the germline V gene are SGHAT and FQDESV (reference sequence). The CDR3 nucleotides are TGTGCCAGCAGCTTACATCAGACAGGGGCCTACGAGCAGTACTTC. It translates to CASSLHQTGAYEQYF.

The CDR3 sequence is CASMRQVFSGNTIYF. For the CDR3, the DNA is TGTGCCAGCATGAGACAGGTCTTCTCTGGAAACACCATATATTTT. The rearrangement joins TRBV6-4 to TRBJ1-3; D possibly corresponds to TRBD1 (6 bases). The CDR3 contains 15 residues. From germline, CDR1 is MRHNA and CDR2 SNTAGT. The V end lost 7 bases, the J end lost 0 bases, and 13 bases lay between the germline ends.

The chain couples TRBV7-2 to TRBJ2-7; 11 bases fit TRBD2. J gave up 2 bases and V 6 bases, and 6 bases lay outside the gene matches. The CDR3 consists of 15 residues. CDR1 and CDR2 (germline): SGHTA, FQGNSA. Here the CDR3 reads CASSSGTSGTYEQYF. CDR3 DNA sequence: TGTGCCAGCAGTTCCGGGACTAGCGGAACCTACGAGCAGTACTTC.

This clonotype was recorded many times. As DNA, the CDR3 is TGTGCCAGCAGCCTTCAGCGAGTCTCCTACAATGAGCAGTTCTTC. Translating gives CASSLQRVSYNEQFF. V is TRBV11-2 and J is TRBJ2-1; D remains unclear. Germline CDR1 and CDR2: SGHAT and FQNNGV. The CDR3 consists of 15 residues. V lost 5 bases to trimming and J lost 0 bases, with 11 bases between them.

This clonotype was detected a few times. The chain links TRBV9 to TRBJ2-3, with D possibly matching TRBD1 (6 bases). The germline V and J ends were trimmed by 4 bases and 7 bases, with 16 bases remaining between them. Germline lookup yields CDR1 SGDLS and CDR2 YYNGEE. This CDR3 is 14 amino acids long. The CDR3 protein is CASSTGTIGYTQYF. CDR3 nucleotide sequence: TGTGCCAGCAGCACCGGGACAATAGGATATACGCAGTATTTT.

Ten or more counts support this clonotype. This chain links TRBV4-2 with TRBJ1-1; D might be TRBD1 (5 bases). V lost 1 base and J lost 8, with 11 bases in between. The CDR3 loop spans 13 amino acids. Germline V gives CDR1 LGHNA, CDR2 YNFKEQ. DNA of the CDR3: TGTGCCAGCAGCCAAGGGGAAGGGGCCGAAGCTTTCTTT. Protein: CASSQGEGAEAFF.

Only a few counts were recorded for this clonotype. This chain links TRBV10-3 with TRBJ1-2; 10 bases fit TRBD1. V shed 4 bases, J shed 4 bases, and the junction held 6 bases outside the gene matches. Germline CDR1 is ENHRY and CDR2 is SYGVKD. The CDR3 is 15 amino acids. In DNA form, the CDR3 reads TGTGCCATCAGTGGTAGGGACAGGGGAATCTATGGCTACACCTTC. This sequence encodes CAISGRDRGIYGYTF.

In its sample, this clonotype was seen a few times. The chain's CDR3 is CASSQDPAGNQPQHF. DNA for the CDR3: TGTGCCAGCAGCCAGGACCCGGCCGGCAATCAGCCCCAGCATTTT. V usage is TRBV11-2 and J usage is TRBJ1-5; D gene unclear. The CDR3 covers 15 residues. The germline V and J ends were trimmed by 5 bases and 2 bases, with 13 bases remaining between them. Germline CDR1 and CDR2: SGHAT and FQNNGV. Complete variable domain (other parts from reference TRBV11-2 and TRBJ1-5): EAGVAQSPRYKIIEKRQSVAFWCNPISGHATLYWYQQILGQGPKLLIQFQNNGVVDDSQLPKDRFSAERLKGVDSTLKIQPAKLEDSAVYLCASSQDPAGNQPQHFGDGTRLSIL.

This clonotype was observed at least ten times. The V and J genes are TRBV28 and TRBJ2-3; 8 bases map to TRBD2. The CDR3 is 19 residues long. V trimming: 6 bases; J trimming: 0 bases; junction bases outside the gene matches: 17. CDR1 and CDR2 from the germline V gene are MDHEN and SYDVKM. The CDR3 DNA is TGTGCCAGCAGCTATTGGGCACTAGCGGAAGACTTTAGCACAGATACGCAGTATTTT. Translation: CASSYWALAEDFSTDTQYF.

In this sample, this clonotype turned up a few times. This chain joins TRBV6-5 and TRBJ1-2; D call uncertain. Germline V lookup: CDR1 MNHEY, CDR2 SVGAGI. Trimming pared 1 base from V and 8 bases from J, leaving 14 bases between. The CDR3 spans 14 residues. Here the CDR3 DNA reads TGTGCCAGCAGTTACTTAGACCAGGCCGTGGGCTACACCTTC. As protein: CASSYLDQAVGYTF.